The clone carrying this T cell receptor (beta chain) was counted many times. Its target is unknown. TCRdb independently ran MiXCR on the 5' RACE reads; one entry per CDR3 protein. Seen here are 95,000 to 100,000 distinct CDR3 sequences, 5.8% observed once, and the top ten hold over 40%. The data were taken from a study of T cells after yellow fever vaccination. Study-wide results and limits: A large majority of primary-vaccination clones showed up again after the booster (about 97% CD4, around 88% CD8). Weaker overall, the secondary response nonetheless peaked faster (day 5 versus 15).

Trimming removed 2 bases at V and 3 bases at J, with 14 bases between. The CDR3 consists of 16 residues. Germline values: CDR1 SEHNR, CDR2 FQNEAQ (reference sequence). The sequence was collected from a young man who received the YFV17D yellow fever vaccine. The chain links TRBV7-9 to TRBJ2-4; D gene unclear. Sequenced here: CD8+ T cells sorted from PBMCs, sampled 10 days after the yellow fever booster vaccination. Written as DNA, the CDR3 is TGTGCCAGCAGCTTAAAGCTTGGAACAGACAAAAACATTCAGTACTTC. Residues: CASSLKLGTDKNIQYF.